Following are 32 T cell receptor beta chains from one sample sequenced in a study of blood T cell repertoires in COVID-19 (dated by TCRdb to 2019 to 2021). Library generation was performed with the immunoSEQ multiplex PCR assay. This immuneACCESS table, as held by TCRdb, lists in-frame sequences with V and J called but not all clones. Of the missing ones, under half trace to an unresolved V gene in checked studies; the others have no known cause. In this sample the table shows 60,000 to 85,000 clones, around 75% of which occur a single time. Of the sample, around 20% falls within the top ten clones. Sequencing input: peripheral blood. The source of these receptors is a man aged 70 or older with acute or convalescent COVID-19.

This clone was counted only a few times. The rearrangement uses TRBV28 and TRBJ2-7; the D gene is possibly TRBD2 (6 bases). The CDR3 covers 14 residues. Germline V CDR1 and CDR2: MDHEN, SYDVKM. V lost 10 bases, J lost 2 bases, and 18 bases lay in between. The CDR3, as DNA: TGTGCCACCATCGCGGGGCGGGGACCCTACGAGCAGTACTTC. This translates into CATIAGRGPYEQYF.

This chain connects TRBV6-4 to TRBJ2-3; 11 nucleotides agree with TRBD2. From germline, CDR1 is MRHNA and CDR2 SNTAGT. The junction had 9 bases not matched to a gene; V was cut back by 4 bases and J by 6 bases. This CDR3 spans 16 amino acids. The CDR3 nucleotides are TGTGCCAGCAGTGCCGTAGCGGGAGGGCCTGGGGATACGCAGTATTTT. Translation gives CASSAVAGGPGDTQYF.

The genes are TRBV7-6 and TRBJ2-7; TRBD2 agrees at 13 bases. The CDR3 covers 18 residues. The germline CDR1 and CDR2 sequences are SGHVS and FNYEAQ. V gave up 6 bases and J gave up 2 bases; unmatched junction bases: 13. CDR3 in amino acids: CASSPIRRTSGSTYEQYF. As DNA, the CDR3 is TGTGCCAGCAGTCCAATCCGGCGGACTAGCGGGAGTACCTACGAGCAGTACTTC.

The CDR3 sequence: CASRPEGSWNTGELFF. The CDR3 DNA reads as TGCGCCAGCAGACCCGAGGGATCCTGGAACACCGGGGAGCTGTTTTTT. This chain connects TRBV5-1 to TRBJ2-2; TRBD2 is a possible D gene (5 bases). Germline assignment: CDR1 SGHRS and CDR2 YFSETQ. The CDR3 totals 16 residues. The V gene lost 5 bases and the J gene lost 1 base, with 15 bases spanning the gap.

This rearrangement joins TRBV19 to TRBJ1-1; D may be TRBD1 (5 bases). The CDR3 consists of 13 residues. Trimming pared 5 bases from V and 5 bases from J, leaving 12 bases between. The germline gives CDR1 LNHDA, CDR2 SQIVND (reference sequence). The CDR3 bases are TGTGCCAGTAGTGTTGACAGAGGTACTGAAGCTTTCTTT. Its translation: CASSVDRGTEAFF.

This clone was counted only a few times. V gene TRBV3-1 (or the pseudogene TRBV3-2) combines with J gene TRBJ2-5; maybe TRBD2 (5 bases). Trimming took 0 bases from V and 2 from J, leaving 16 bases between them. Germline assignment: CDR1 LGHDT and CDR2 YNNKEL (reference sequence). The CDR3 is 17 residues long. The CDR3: CASSQEFGENLQETQYF. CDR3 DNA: TGTGCCAGCAGCCAAGAGTTCGGGGAAAATTTACAAGAGACCCAGTACTTC.

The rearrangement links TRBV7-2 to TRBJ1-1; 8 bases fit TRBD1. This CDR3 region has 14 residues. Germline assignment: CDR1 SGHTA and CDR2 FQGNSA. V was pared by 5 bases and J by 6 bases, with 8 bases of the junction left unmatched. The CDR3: CASSNRQGAPEAFF. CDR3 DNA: TGTGCCAGCAGCAATCGGCAGGGGGCTCCTGAAGCTTTCTTT.

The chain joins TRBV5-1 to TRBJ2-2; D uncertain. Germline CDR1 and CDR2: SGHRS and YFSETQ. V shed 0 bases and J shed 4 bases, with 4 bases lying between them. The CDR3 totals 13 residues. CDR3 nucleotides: TGCGCCAGCAGCTTGGACAGCACCGGGGAGCTGTTTTTT. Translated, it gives CASSLDSTGELFF.

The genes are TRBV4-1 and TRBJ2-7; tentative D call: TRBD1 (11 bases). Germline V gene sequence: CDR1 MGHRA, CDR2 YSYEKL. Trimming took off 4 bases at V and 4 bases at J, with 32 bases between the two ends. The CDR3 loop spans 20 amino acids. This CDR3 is CASSRPRTGGASGRGYEQYF. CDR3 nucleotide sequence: TGCGCCAGCAGCCGGCCCCGGACAGGGGGCGCGAGCGGGAGGGGGTACGAGCAGTACTTC.

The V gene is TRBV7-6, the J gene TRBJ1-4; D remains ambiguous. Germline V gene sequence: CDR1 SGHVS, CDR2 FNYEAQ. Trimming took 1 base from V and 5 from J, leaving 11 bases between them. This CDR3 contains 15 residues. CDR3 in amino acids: CASSLGQEVNEKLFF. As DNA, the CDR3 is TGTGCCAGCAGCTTAGGGCAGGAGGTGAATGAAAAACTGTTTTTT.

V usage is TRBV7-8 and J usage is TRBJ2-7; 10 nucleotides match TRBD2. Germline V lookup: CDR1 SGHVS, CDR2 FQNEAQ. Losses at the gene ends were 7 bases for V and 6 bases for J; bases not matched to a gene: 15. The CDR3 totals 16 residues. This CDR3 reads CASTEFPASGSGEQYF. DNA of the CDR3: TGTGCCAGCACCGAATTCCCGGCTAGCGGGAGTGGCGAGCAGTACTTC.

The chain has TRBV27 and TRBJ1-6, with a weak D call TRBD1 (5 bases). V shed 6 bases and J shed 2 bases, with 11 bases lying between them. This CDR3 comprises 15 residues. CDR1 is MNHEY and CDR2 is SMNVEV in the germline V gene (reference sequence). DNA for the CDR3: TGTGCCAGCAGCACCGGGGGAACCTATAATTCACCCCTCCACTTT. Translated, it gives CASSTGGTYNSPLHF.

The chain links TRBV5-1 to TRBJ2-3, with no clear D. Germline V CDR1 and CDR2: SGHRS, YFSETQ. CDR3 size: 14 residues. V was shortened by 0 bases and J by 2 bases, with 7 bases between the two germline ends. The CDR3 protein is CASSLGDTTDTQYF. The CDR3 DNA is TGCGCCAGCAGCTTGGGTGACACCACAGATACGCAGTATTTT.

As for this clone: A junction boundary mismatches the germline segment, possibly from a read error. The CDR3 spells CASSFQTPHEVF. The CDR3, as DNA: TGTGCCAGCAGTTTCCAGACTCCCCACGAGGTCTTC. The rearrangement links TRBV12-3 or TRBV12-4 to TRBJ2-1; no definite D call. The CDR3 totals 12 residues.

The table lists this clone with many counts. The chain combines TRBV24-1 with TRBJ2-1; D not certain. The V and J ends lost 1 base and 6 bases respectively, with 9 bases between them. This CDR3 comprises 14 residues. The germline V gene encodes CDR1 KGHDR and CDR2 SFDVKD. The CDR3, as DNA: TGTGCCACCAGTGATTTTGAGACTGGCAATGAGCAGTTCTTC. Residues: CATSDFETGNEQFF.

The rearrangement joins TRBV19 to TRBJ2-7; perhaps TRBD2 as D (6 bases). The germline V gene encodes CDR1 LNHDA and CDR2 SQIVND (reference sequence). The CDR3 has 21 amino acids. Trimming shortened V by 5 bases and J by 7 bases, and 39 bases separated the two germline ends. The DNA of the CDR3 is TGTGCCAGTAGTTTTTGCTTAAGGTTTCGTCTCGTGTGGGCCCCGGCGGGGGAGCAGTACTTC. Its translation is CASSFCLRFRLVWAPAGEQYF.

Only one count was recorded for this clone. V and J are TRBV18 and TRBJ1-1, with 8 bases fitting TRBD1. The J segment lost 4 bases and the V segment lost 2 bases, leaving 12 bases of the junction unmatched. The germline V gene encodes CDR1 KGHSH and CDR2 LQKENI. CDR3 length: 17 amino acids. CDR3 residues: CASSPTPQGVLGTEAFF. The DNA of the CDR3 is TGTGCCAGCTCACCAACCCCACAGGGGGTCCTCGGCACTGAAGCTTTCTTT.

DNA of the CDR3: TGTGCCAGTAGTATCCGGGACAGTAATTCACCCCTCCACTTT. This translates into CASSIRDSNSPLHF. The chain has TRBV19 and TRBJ1-6; the match to TRBD1 covers 7 bases. Germline V gene lookup returns CDR1 LNHDA and CDR2 SQIVND (reference sequence). After removal of 3 bases from V and 6 bases from J, the junction contained 2 bases not matched to a gene. This CDR3 comprises 14 residues.

Here the CDR3 reads CASSLGSIGTGNEQFF. DNA for the CDR3: TGTGCCAGCAGCTTGGGCTCGATTGGCACGGGGAATGAGCAGTTCTTC. The rearrangement joins TRBV5-8 to TRBJ2-1, with D tentatively TRBD2 (5 bases). In germline, CDR1 is SGHTS, CDR2 YDEGEE. V dropped 0 bases and J dropped 7 bases, with 17 bases sitting between them. The CDR3 length is 16 residues.

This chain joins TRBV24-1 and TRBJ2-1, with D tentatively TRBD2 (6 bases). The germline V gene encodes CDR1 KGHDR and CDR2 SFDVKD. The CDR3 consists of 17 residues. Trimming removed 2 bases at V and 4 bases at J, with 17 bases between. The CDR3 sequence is CATSDSRAGSTYNEQFF. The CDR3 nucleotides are TGTGCCACCAGTGATTCCAGGGCCGGGAGTACATACAATGAGCAGTTCTTC.

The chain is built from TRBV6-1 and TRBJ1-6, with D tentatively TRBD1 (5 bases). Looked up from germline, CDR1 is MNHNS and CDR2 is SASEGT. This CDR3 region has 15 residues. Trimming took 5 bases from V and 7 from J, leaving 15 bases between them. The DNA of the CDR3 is TGTGCCAGCAGTTCGAGATCGGGGGGAAATTCACCCCTCCACTTT. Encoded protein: CASSSRSGGNSPLHF.

The CDR3 DNA follows: TGCGCCAGCAGCTCCCCGCCCGGGACAGCGCCCGGGGCCAACGTCCTGACTTTC. The encoded protein is CASSSPPGTAPGANVLTF. This chain connects TRBV5-1 to TRBJ2-6, with 7 bases aligning to TRBD1. Germline V lookup: CDR1 SGHRS, CDR2 YFSETQ. The V and J ends lost 3 bases and 4 bases, in that order; junction bases with no gene match: 13. CDR3 length: 18 residues.

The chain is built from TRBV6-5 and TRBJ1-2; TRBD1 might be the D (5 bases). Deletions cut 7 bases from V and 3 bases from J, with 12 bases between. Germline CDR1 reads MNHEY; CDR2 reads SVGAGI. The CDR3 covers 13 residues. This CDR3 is CASNGGVDYGYTF. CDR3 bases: TGTGCCAGCAACGGAGGGGTGGACTATGGCTACACCTTC.

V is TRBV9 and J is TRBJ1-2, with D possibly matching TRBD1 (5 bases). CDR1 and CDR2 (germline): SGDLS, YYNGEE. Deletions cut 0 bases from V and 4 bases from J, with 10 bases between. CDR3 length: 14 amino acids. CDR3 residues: CASSVDSGGYGYTF. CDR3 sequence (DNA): TGTGCCAGCAGCGTAGACTCGGGGGGCTATGGCTACACCTTC.

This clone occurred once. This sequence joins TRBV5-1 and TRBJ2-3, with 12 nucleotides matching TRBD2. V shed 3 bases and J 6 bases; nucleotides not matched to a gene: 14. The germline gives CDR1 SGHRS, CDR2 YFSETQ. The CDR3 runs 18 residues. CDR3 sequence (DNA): TGCGCCAGCAGCTCCTTCCCTCTAGCGGGAGGGCCTTCGGATACGCAGTATTTT. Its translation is CASSSFPLAGGPSDTQYF.

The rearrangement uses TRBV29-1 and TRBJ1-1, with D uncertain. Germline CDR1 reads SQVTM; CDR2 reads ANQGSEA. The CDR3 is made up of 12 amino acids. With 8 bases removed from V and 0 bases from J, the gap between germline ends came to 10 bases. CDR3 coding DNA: TGCAGCTGCACAGTCATGAACACTGAAGCTTTCTTT. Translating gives CSCTVMNTEAFF. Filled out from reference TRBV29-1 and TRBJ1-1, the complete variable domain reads SAVISQKPSRDICQRGTSLTIQCQVDSQVTMMFWYRQQPGQSLTLIATANQGSEATYESGFVIDKFPISRPNLTFSTLTVSNMSPEDSSIYLCSCTVMNTEAFFGQGTRLTVV.

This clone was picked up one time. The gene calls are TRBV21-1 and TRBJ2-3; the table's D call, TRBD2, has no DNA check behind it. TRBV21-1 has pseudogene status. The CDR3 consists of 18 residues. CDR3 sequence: CASSPLGGRPGSTDTQYF. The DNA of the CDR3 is TGTGCCAGCAGCCCCCTCGGCGGGAGGCCCGGTAGCACAGATACGCAGTATTTT.

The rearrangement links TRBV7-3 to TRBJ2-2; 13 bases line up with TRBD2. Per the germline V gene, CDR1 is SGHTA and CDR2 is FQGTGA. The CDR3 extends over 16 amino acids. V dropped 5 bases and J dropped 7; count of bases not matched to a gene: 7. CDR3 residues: CASSLGTSGMNGELFF. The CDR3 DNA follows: TGTGCCAGCAGCCTGGGGACTAGCGGGATGAACGGGGAGCTGTTTTTT.

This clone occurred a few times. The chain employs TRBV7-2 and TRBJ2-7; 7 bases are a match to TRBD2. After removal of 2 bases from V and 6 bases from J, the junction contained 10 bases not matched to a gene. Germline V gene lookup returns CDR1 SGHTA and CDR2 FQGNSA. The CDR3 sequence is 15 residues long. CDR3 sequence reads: CASSLTPGGRVEQYF. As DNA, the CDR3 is TGTGCCAGCAGCTTAACCCCGGGGGGTAGGGTCGAGCAGTACTTC. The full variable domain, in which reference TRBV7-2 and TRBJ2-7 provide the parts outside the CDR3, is GAGVSQSPSNKVTEKGKDVELRCDPISGHTALYWYRQSLGQGLEFLIYFQGNSAPDKSGLPSDRFSAERTGGSVSTLTIQRTQQEDSAVYLCASSLTPGGRVEQYFGPGTRLTVT.

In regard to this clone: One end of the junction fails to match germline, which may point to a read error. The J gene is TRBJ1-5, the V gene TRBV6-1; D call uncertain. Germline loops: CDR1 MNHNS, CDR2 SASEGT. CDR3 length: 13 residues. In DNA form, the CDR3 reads TGTGCCAGCACTGAAGCCTCGGGGCAGCCCCAGCATTTT. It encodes CASTEASGQPQHF.

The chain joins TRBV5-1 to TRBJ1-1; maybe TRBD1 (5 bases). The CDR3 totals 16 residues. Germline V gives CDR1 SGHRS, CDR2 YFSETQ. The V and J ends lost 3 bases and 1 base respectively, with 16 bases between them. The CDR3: CASSSSLGRENTEAFF. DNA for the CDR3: TGCGCCAGCAGCTCCTCCCTGGGCAGGGAGAACACTGAAGCTTTCTTT.

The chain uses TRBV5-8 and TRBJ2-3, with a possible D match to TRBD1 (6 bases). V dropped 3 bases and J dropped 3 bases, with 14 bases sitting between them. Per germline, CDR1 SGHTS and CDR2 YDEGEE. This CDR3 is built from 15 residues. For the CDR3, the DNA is TGTGCCAGCAGCTCGTACAGGGTTGGGACAGATACGCAGTATTTT. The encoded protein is CASSSYRVGTDTQYF.